The rows below give T cell receptor beta chains drawn from one sample of a study of CD8 T cells in Susac syndrome. TCRdb re-derived calls from the immunoSEQ multiplex PCR reads in MiXCR, one entry per CDR3 protein. The repertoire holds fewer than 200,000 distinct CDR3 sequences, 80% to 95% seen once, with around 0.1% in the top ten. Sequenced: CD4+ T cells from PBMCs. These TCRs come from a human donor in good health. Both conserved end residues are part of each CDR3. A D gene is named only where the DNA matches it firmly. Not all rows give a size; the values are once, few, many and, for expanded clones, a class.

j_call d_call v_call clone_size cdr3_aa cdr3_nt
TRBJ2-1 TRBD1 TRBV20-1 NA CSARKTGTASPYNEQFF TGCAGTGCTAGAAAGACCGGGACAGCTTCCCCCTACAATGAGCAGTTCTTC
TRBJ1-6 NA TRBV14 NA CASSGSAHNSPLHF TGTGCCAGTAGTGGGTCAGCTCATAATTCTCCCCTCCACTTT
TRBJ1-6 NA TRBV9 NA CASSADPLGSSPLHF TGTGCCAGCAGCGCGGACCCGTTGGGAAGCTCACCCCTCCACTTT
TRBJ2-3 TRBD2 TRBV4-3 NA CASTQGLASTDTQYF TGCGCCAGCACCCAGGGACTAGCGAGCACAGATACGCAGTATTTT
TRBJ1-3 NA TRBV29-1 NA CSVGALGYAGNTIYF TGCAGCGTTGGGGCTTTGGGGTATGCTGGAAACACCATATATTTT
TRBJ1-1 NA TRBV6-2/TRBV6-3 NA CASSGPGYITEAFF TGTGCCAGCAGTGGACCGGGATATATCACTGAAGCTTTCTTT
TRBJ2-1 NA TRBV5-1 NA CASSTRPQSFKQQFF TGCGCCAGCAGCACGCGACCCCAGTCGTTTAAACAGCAGTTCTTC
TRBJ1-2 NA TRBV28 NA CASAWARGYTF TGTGCCAGCGCTTGGGCGCGTGGCTACACCTTC
TRBJ2-1 NA TRBV5-1 NA CASSHSEAKYNEQFF TGCGCCAGCAGCCATAGCGAGGCCAAATACAATGAGCAGTTCTTC
TRBJ2-7 NA TRBV6-2/TRBV6-3 NA CASSYPAPWSSYEQYF TGTGCCAGCAGTTACCCCGCCCCATGGAGCTCCTACGAGCAGTACTTC
TRBJ2-2 TRBD1 TRBV5-1 NA CASSQGQANTGELFF TGCGCCAGCAGCCAGGGACAGGCGAACACCGGGGAGCTGTTTTTT
TRBJ2-1 TRBD1 TRBV11-1 once CASSRLQGVSEQFF TGTGCCAGCAGCCGATTACAGGGGGTTAGTGAGCAGTTCTTC
TRBJ1-4 NA TRBV12-3/TRBV12-4 NA CASSLGRRKLFF TGTGCCAGCAGTTTGGGCAGGAGAAAACTGTTTTTT
TRBJ2-1 NA TRBV7-8 once CASSLALTGANYNEQFF TGTGCCAGCAGCTTAGCTCTAACGGGGGCGAATTACAATGAGCAGTTCTTC
TRBJ1-2 TRBD1 TRBV11-1 NA CASSVKTGSTYGYTF TGTGCCAGCAGCGTAAAGACAGGGTCCACCTATGGCTACACCTTC